One and the same sample provided the 28 T cell receptor beta chains below, sequenced in a study of T cells in Graves' hyperthyroidism and ophthalmopathy. Amplified TCR beta CDR3 regions derived from RNA transcripts. First-round RT-PCR with HTBI primers amplified the TCR CDR3 region. One entry per CDR3 protein results from TCRdb running MiXCR on the multiplex PCR reads. The sample lists 370,000 or so distinct CDR3 sequences, 15% to 19% occurring once. Material: blood. These receptors all stem from a woman under 30 with Graves' hyperthyroidism that later progressed to Graves' ophthalmopathy.

This clonotype was picked up many times. The rearrangement joins TRBV29-1 to TRBJ2-1, with D maybe TRBD2 (6 bases). The CDR3 runs 13 residues. CDR1 and CDR2 (germline): SQVTM, ANQGSEA. V was pared by 5 bases and J by 5 bases, with 13 bases between. CDR3 sequence: CSVYRDWNNEQFF. The CDR3 DNA reads TGCAGCGTTTACCGGGACTGGAACAATGAGCAGTTCTTC.

This clonotype has at least ten counts. The chain employs TRBV20-1 and TRBJ2-3, with D tentatively TRBD1 (6 bases). This CDR3 comprises 15 residues. Deletions cut 0 bases from V and 6 bases from J, with 16 bases between. The germline CDR1 and CDR2 sequences are DFQATT and SNEGSKA (reference sequence). The chain's CDR3 is CSARDLGASMDTQYF. The CDR3, as DNA: TGCAGTGCTAGAGATCTGGGGGCCTCAATGGATACGCAGTATTTT.

There are a few counts of this clonotype. The chain links TRBV30 to TRBJ2-3; 9 bases fit TRBD2. After removal of 3 bases from V and 0 bases from J, the junction contained 4 bases not matched to a gene. Germline V gene data show CDR1 as GTSNPN and CDR2 as SVGIG (reference sequence). This CDR3 contains 15 residues. CDR3 residues: CAWRLAGTSTDTQYF. CDR3 bases: TGTGCCTGGAGGCTAGCGGGAACTAGCACAGATACGCAGTATTTT.

Concerning this clonotype: One end of the junction fails to match germline, which may point to a read error. The chain joins TRBV3-1 to TRBJ1-2; D is undetermined. This CDR3 region has 14 residues. Germline CDR1 LGHDT, CDR2 YNNKEL (reference sequence). The CDR3 coding sequence is TGTGCCAGCAGCCCTGACCCCGGGGAAACCTCCGGCGCCTTC. Its protein is CASSPDPGETSGAF.

CDR3 in DNA: TGTGCCAGCAGAAAAAGGGCACAGAAAACCGTGGGCGGGGAGCTGTTTTTT. Its translation: CASRKRAQKTVGGELFF. The V call is TRBV27, the J call TRBJ2-2, with D uncertain. In germline, CDR1 is MNHEY, CDR2 SMNVEV (reference sequence). Trimming removed 6 bases from V and 7 bases from J, with 24 bases in between. CDR3 length: 17 amino acids.

This clonotype was seen many times. This sequence joins TRBV20-1 and TRBJ2-7; no reliable D call. Deletions cut 0 bases from V and 0 bases from J, with 12 bases between. The length of the CDR3 is 15 residues. The germline V gene encodes CDR1 DFQATT and CDR2 SNEGSKA (reference sequence). CDR3: CSARDLESYSYEQYF. The CDR3 DNA reads as TGCAGTGCTAGAGACCTAGAATCCTACTCCTACGAGCAGTACTTC.

The genes are TRBV28 and TRBJ2-3, with a weak D call TRBD2 (5 bases). The CDR3 totals 15 residues. Deletions cut 4 bases from V and 3 bases from J, with 14 bases between. Germline V gene lookup returns CDR1 MDHEN and CDR2 SYDVKM. For the CDR3, the DNA is TGTGCCAGCAGTTGGGGAGATACTTTGACAGATACGCAGTATTTT. This codes for CASSWGDTLTDTQYF.

This clonotype was counted at least ten times. The chain joins TRBV4-3 to TRBJ2-7, with D perhaps TRBD1 (6 bases). The CDR3 spans 13 residues. Germline loops: CDR1 LGHNA, CDR2 YSLEER. V was trimmed by 3 bases and J by 6 bases, leaving 12 bases between them. The CDR3 protein is CASSQETGSEQYF. The DNA of the CDR3 is TGCGCCAGCAGCCAGGAAACAGGGTCCGAGCAGTACTTC.

The rearrangement joins TRBV5-8 to TRBJ1-1, with unresolved D. The germline gives CDR1 SGHTS, CDR2 YDEGEE. The CDR3 totals 15 residues. V was shortened by 2 bases and J by 3 bases, with 14 bases between the two germline ends. The CDR3 protein is CASSFLTGGDTEAFF. The CDR3 DNA sequence: TGTGCCAGCAGCTTTTTAACCGGAGGTGACACTGAAGCTTTCTTT.

Ten or more counts support this clonotype. The rearrangement links TRBV24-1 to TRBJ1-2, with a possible D match to TRBD1 (6 bases). Germline lookup yields CDR1 KGHDR and CDR2 SFDVKD. The CDR3 totals 14 residues. The V gene lost 3 bases and the J gene lost 3 bases, with 10 bases spanning the gap. The CDR3: CATSDQRTDYGYTF. CDR3 bases: TGTGCCACCAGTGATCAGAGGACAGACTATGGCTACACCTTC.

This clonotype occurred many times. The chain employs TRBV30 and TRBJ2-3, with 7 bases that match TRBD1. CDR1 and CDR2 (germline): GTSNPN, SVGIG (reference sequence). The trim removed 1 base at V and 5 bases at J, leaving 6 bases unmatched. CDR3 length: 14 residues. DNA for the CDR3: TGTGCCTGGAGTGCACAGGGGCGTGGAGATACGCAGTATTTT. This gives the protein CAWSAQGRGDTQYF.

A few counts support this clonotype. Lacking the conserved final phenylalanine or tryptophan, this CDR3 likely reflects a read error. This rearrangement joins TRBV24-1 to TRBJ2-7, with no clear D. Germline assignment: CDR1 KGHDR and CDR2 SFDVKD. CDR3 size: 11 residues. Trimming stripped 3 bases from V and 4 bases from J, with 3 bases between. CDR3 in DNA: TGTGCCACCAGTGATAGGTACGAGCAGTACCTC. Protein product: CATSDRYEQYL.

This sequence joins TRBV19 and TRBJ2-3; TRBD2 aligns across 10 bases. J gave up 3 bases and V 5 bases, and 11 bases lay outside the gene matches. CDR1 is LNHDA and CDR2 is SQIVND in the germline V gene (reference sequence). CDR3 length equals 17 residues. The CDR3 reads CASSQRGLAGDTDTQYF. In DNA form, the CDR3 reads TGTGCCAGTAGTCAGCGGGGGCTAGCGGGAGATACAGATACGCAGTATTTT.

There are a few counts of this clonotype. V and J are TRBV7-9 and TRBJ2-3; 11 nucleotides align to TRBD2. Trimming cost V 6 bases and J 3 bases; bases outside gene matches: 8. This CDR3 is 16 amino acids long. Per the germline V gene, CDR1 is SEHNR and CDR2 is FQNEAQ (reference sequence). Here the CDR3 reads CASRKSSGRGTDTQYF. CDR3 nucleotide sequence: TGTGCCAGCAGGAAAAGTAGCGGGAGGGGTACAGATACGCAGTATTTT.

In its sample, this clonotype was seen a few times. This sequence joins TRBV6-5 and TRBJ2-7; 9 bases are a match to TRBD1. V dropped 4 bases and J dropped 3; count of bases not matched to a gene: 4. Germline lookup yields CDR1 MNHEY and CDR2 SVGAGI. The CDR3 spans 14 residues. This CDR3 reads CASSSWDRDYEQYF. The CDR3 DNA sequence: TGTGCCAGCAGTTCATGGGACAGGGACTACGAGCAGTACTTC.

This clonotype showed up just a few times. The rearrangement joins TRBV4-2 to TRBJ2-7; D unclear. Germline V lookup: CDR1 LGHNA, CDR2 YNFKEQ. V was pared by 4 bases and J by 3 bases, with 7 bases between. The CDR3 consists of 12 residues. The CDR3 loop reads CASSPDGYEQYF. CDR3 DNA sequence: TGTGCCAGCAGCCCCGACGGCTACGAGCAGTACTTC.

This clonotype was detected many times. This sequence joins TRBV3-1 and TRBJ2-5; D unresolved. The germline V gene encodes CDR1 LGHDT and CDR2 YNNKEL (reference sequence). Trimming pared 4 bases from V and 4 bases from J, leaving 10 bases between. The CDR3 spans 13 residues. CDR3 region: CASSPPIGETQYF. The CDR3 DNA sequence: TGTGCCAGCAGCCCCCCGATCGGAGAGACCCAGTACTTC.

The table lists this clonotype with many counts. J is TRBJ1-5 and V is TRBV7-9; no reliable D call. The CDR3 is 14 residues long. V lost 1 base, J lost 5 bases, and 9 bases lay in between. The germline CDR1 and CDR2 sequences are SEHNR and FQNEAQ (reference sequence). CDR3 in amino acids: CASSLDGIYQPQHF. In nucleotides, the CDR3 is TGTGCCAGCAGCTTAGACGGCATCTATCAGCCCCAGCATTTT. Supplemented by reference TRBV7-9 and TRBJ1-5, the full variable domain reads DTGVSQNPRHKITKRGQNVTFRCDPISEHNRLYWYRQTLGQGPEFLTYFQNEAQLEKSRLLSDRFSAERPKGSFSTLEIQRTEQGDSAMYLCASSLDGIYQPQHFGDGTRLSIL.

CDR3 sequence: CASSYPGQGPDYEQYF. The CDR3 DNA follows: TGTGCCAGCAGTTACCCAGGACAGGGGCCCGACTACGAGCAGTACTTC. This chain joins TRBV6-5 and TRBJ2-7, with 9 bases identical to TRBD1. Trimming removed 2 bases from V and 3 bases from J; junction bases left unmatched: 8. Germline lookup yields CDR1 MNHEY and CDR2 SVGAGI. CDR3 length: 16 residues.

This chain links TRBV5-5 with TRBJ2-4; no definite D call. The V end was cut by 4 bases, the J end by 0 bases, with 11 bases between. Per germline, CDR1 SGHKS and CDR2 YYEKEE (reference sequence). This CDR3 is 15 amino acids long. The CDR3 DNA is TGTGCCAGCAGCCGCCCCGTACTAGCCAAAAACATTCAGTACTTC. Translated, it gives CASSRPVLAKNIQYF.

In this sample, this clonotype turned up a few times. Germline and junction disagree at one end, which may indicate a read error. The chain has TRBV27 and TRBJ2-3, with D possibly being TRBD2 (6 bases). Germline V gene lookup returns CDR1 MNHEY and CDR2 SMNVEV (reference sequence). The CDR3 extends over 16 amino acids. This CDR3 reads CVSSRTPAGLKDTQYF. In nucleotides, the CDR3 is TGTGTCAGCAGTCGGACACCGGCGGGACTTAAAGATACGCAGTATTTT.

This clonotype showed up just once. The chain recombines TRBV20-1 with TRBJ2-7; TRBD1 agrees at 11 bases. This CDR3 spans 12 amino acids. V shed 8 bases and J 2 bases; nucleotides not matched to a gene: 2. The germline V gene has CDR1 DFQATT and CDR2 SNEGSKA (reference sequence). In DNA form, the CDR3 reads TGCAGTCCGGACAGGGGGCCCTACGAGCAGTACTTC. Translation: CSPDRGPYEQYF.

This clonotype was counted a few times. The V call is TRBV12-3 or TRBV12-4, the J call TRBJ2-1; D is ambiguous. This CDR3 comprises 13 residues. V was shortened by 10 bases and J by 2 bases, with 12 bases between the two germline ends. The CDR3 spells CAIPGPTYNEQFF. The CDR3 coding sequence is TGTGCCATCCCAGGACCAACCTACAATGAGCAGTTCTTC.

The sample holds many counts of this clonotype. The J gene is TRBJ2-7, the V gene TRBV5-1, with 14 bases fitting TRBD2. From germline, CDR1 is SGHRS and CDR2 YFSETQ. Germline trimming cut 6 bases from V and 0 bases from J; bases unmatched to any gene: 20. The CDR3 contains 21 residues. In DNA form, the CDR3 reads TGCGCCAGCAACTCCGACAGCGGCCCGGGACTAGCGGGAGAGGGCTCCTACGAGCAGTACTTC. Protein sequence: CASNSDSGPGLAGEGSYEQYF.

This clonotype was seen ten or more times. The chain joins TRBV11-2 to TRBJ2-7, with 9 nucleotides matching TRBD2. Unmatched junction bases numbered 4, after V lost 1 base and J lost 3 bases. There are 15 residues in the CDR3. CDR1 is SGHAT and CDR2 is FQNNGV in the germline V gene. CDR3 in DNA: TGTGCCAGCAGCTTAGCGGGACTAGCCCTCTACGAGCAGTACTTC. Encoded protein: CASSLAGLALYEQYF.

This clonotype was seen once. This may arise from a read error, as a much more abundant clone is one base away. The chain couples TRBV6-1 to TRBJ1-2; D is undetermined. Germline V gene lookup returns CDR1 MNHNS and CDR2 SASEGT. The CDR3 totals 11 residues. The CDR3 bases are TGTGCCAGCAGTCTAGCAGGAGGCTGCACCTTC. Its translation is CASSLAGGCTF.

In its sample, this clonotype was seen many times. The chain joins TRBV7-9 to TRBJ2-1; tentative D call: TRBD1 (5 bases). Germline lookup yields CDR1 SEHNR and CDR2 FQNEAQ (reference sequence). V was clipped by 2 bases and J by 10 bases, with 9 bases between them. CDR3 length: 12 residues. CDR3 loop: CASSLSPGEQFF. CDR3 coding DNA: TGTGCCAGCAGCTTATCCCCAGGGGAGCAGTTCTTC.

The CDR3 loop reads CASSRTSTSPSEAFF. CDR3 DNA: TGTGCCAGCAGCCGCACGTCAACCTCCCCCTCGGAAGCTTTCTTT. V gene TRBV3-1 combines with J gene TRBJ1-1; D is unresolved. The CDR3 contains 15 residues. Germline loops: CDR1 LGHDT, CDR2 YNNKEL (reference sequence). Trimming left V 4 bases short and J 8 bases short, with 20 bases between.